This T cell receptor (beta chain) was identified during a study of CD4+ T cells in melanoma. Study conclusions and caveats: Neoantigen-specific CD4+ T cells in melanoma reportedly had diverse differentiation states. A reported correlation linked neoantigen-specific CD4+ T cells to CD8+, macrophage and B cell function.

Worth noting for this clone: Its antigen remains unknown.

TCRdb's copy holds only in-frame clones and misses some; the assay was immunoSEQ multiplex PCR. Of about 14,000 clones listed, about 83% were seen once; the top ten hold 16%. Germline V CDR1 and CDR2: MNHNY, SVGAGI (reference sequence). The CDR3 is 12 amino acids. The junction had 2 bases not matched to a gene; V was cut back by 10 bases and J by 4 bases. The chain combines TRBV6-6 with TRBJ1-3; 9 bases agree with TRBD1. This clonotype was obtained from a human donor with melanoma. Sequencing input: cells from a culture (not recorded whether cultured in vitro). CDR3 sequence reads: CATGTGGNTIYF. CDR3 DNA: TGTGCCACCGGGACAGGGGGAAACACCATATATTTT.